A single TCR beta chain is shown here with its context. V shed 6 bases and J shed 2 bases, with 14 bases lying between them. The CDR3 extends over 14 amino acids. MiXCR was run by TCRdb on the 5' RACE reads, yielding one entry per CDR3 protein. This table holds roughly 45,000 distinct CDR3 sequences, approximately 30% found once. The V gene is TRBV12-3 or TRBV12-4, the J gene TRBJ2-7; D unresolved. Sample: tumor-infiltrating memory CD4+ T cells sorted from the breast tumor. Subset here: memory CD4+ T cells, CD4+CD45RO+CD25-. The sequence came from a female donor with breast cancer. This chain's CDR3 is CASSNGLRTYEQYF. The CDR3 DNA is TGTGCCAGCAGCAACGGGTTGAGGACCTACGAGCAGTACTTC.